These T cell receptor beta chains were read from a single sample in a study of blood T cells in healthy people across ages. TCRdb analysed the 5' RACE reads with MiXCR anew, one entry per CDR3 protein. The table has under 2 million distinct CDR3 sequences, about 31% seen once. Material: blood. These receptors all stem from a woman in her 30s in good health. The conserved cysteine and the conserved F or W are not part of the CDR3 here. D genes are given only for firm matches. Some rows have no size entry. The others give once, few or many, or a class for an expanded clone.

CDR3 protein: ASNPPGTPRPAGANVLT; V gene: TRBV12-3/TRBV12-4; clone size: -; J gene: TRBJ2-6; CDR3 length: 17; D gene: -
CDR3 protein: ASSPLAGGPRDTQY; V gene: TRBV4-1; clone size: -; J gene: TRBJ2-3; CDR3 length: 14; D gene: TRBD2
CDR3 protein: ASSRPSGVSYEQY; V gene: TRBV18; clone size: few; J gene: TRBJ2-7; CDR3 length: 13; D gene: TRBD2
CDR3 protein: ASSSGAQDYT; V gene: TRBV12-3/TRBV12-4; clone size: -; J gene: TRBJ1-2; CDR3 length: 10; D gene: -
CDR3 protein: ASSHEGYTDTQY; V gene: TRBV7-3; clone size: few; J gene: TRBJ2-3; CDR3 length: 12; D gene: -
CDR3 protein: ASSGLPVTGEDYSNQPQH; V gene: TRBV2; clone size: -; J gene: TRBJ1-5; CDR3 length: 18; D gene: -
CDR3 protein: ASSDAAAGGIYQSSYNEQF; V gene: TRBV2; clone size: few; J gene: TRBJ2-1; CDR3 length: 19; D gene: TRBD2
CDR3 protein: ATQGVDKNIQY; V gene: TRBV2; clone size: -; J gene: TRBJ2-4; CDR3 length: 11; D gene: -
CDR3 protein: ASSEGGRTGNQPQH; V gene: TRBV12-3/TRBV12-4; clone size: -; J gene: TRBJ1-5; CDR3 length: 14; D gene: TRBD1
CDR3 protein: SARRHTSIINNEQF; V gene: TRBV20-1; clone size: many; J gene: TRBJ2-1; CDR3 length: 14; D gene: -
CDR3 protein: ASSNPYLDGANYEQY; V gene: TRBV21-1; clone size: few; J gene: TRBJ2-7; CDR3 length: 15; D gene: -
CDR3 protein: ANSFRSGTEAF; V gene: TRBV7-6; clone size: few; J gene: TRBJ1-1; CDR3 length: 11; D gene: -
CDR3 protein: ASSERQGGGEQY; V gene: TRBV13; clone size: few; J gene: TRBJ2-7; CDR3 length: 12; D gene: TRBD1
CDR3 protein: ASSYYADTQY; V gene: TRBV6-6; clone size: many; J gene: TRBJ2-3; CDR3 length: 10; D gene: -
CDR3 protein: ASSFSGSSQETQY; V gene: TRBV5-1; clone size: many; J gene: TRBJ2-5; CDR3 length: 13; D gene: TRBD2